The count of the clone carrying this T cell receptor (beta chain) is one. The target antigen is unknown. Germline CDR1 and CDR2: MNHEY and SVGAGI. Losses at the gene ends were 2 bases for V and 3 bases for J; bases not matched to a gene: 3. This CDR3 contains 15 residues. The data are from a study of OX40 agonist ivuxolimab in advanced cancers. Turning to the study itself: Hepatocellular carcinoma, melanoma, renal cell or head and neck cancer occurred in dose-escalation patients. Overall study results and limits: The average count of expanded clones was higher among CD8+ T cells than among CD4+. Some of the nonresponding patients also showed low levels of normalized T-cell clonal expansion. There was clonal expansion of CD4+ and CD8+ blood T cells by week 6 at 0.1 to 3.0 mg/kg.

Profiling relied on immunoSEQ multiplex PCR, and the TCRdb table lists in-frame clones only, not all of them. The repertoire includes approximately 70,000 clones, about 93% of them detected once, and around 6.1% sits in the top ten. The chain couples TRBV6-5 to TRBJ1-1, with TRBD1 identical over 10 bases. The material sequenced was CD4+ or CD8+ T cells sorted from blood, taken in a trial of the OX40 agonist ivuxolimab. This sequence originates from an adult with an advanced solid tumor such as melanoma, head and neck, liver or kidney cancer. DNA for the CDR3: TGTGCCAGCAGTTACCCGGGACAGGGGCACACTGAAGCTTTCTTT. It specifies CASSYPGQGHTEAFF.